What follows are 29 T cell receptor beta chains derived from one specimen sequenced in a study of neurological immune-mediated disorders. TCRdb fed the 5' RACE reads into MiXCR, producing one record per CDR3 protein. The sample has 87,000 or so distinct CDR3 sequences; around 3.4% are singletons. Sequenced sample: PBMCs. The receptors stem from a woman in her forties or fifties with multiple sclerosis.

This clonotype was detected ten times or more. The rearrangement links TRBV27 to TRBJ1-6; no definite D call. The CDR3 runs 13 residues. Trimming took off 5 bases at V and 7 bases at J, with 9 bases between the two ends. Germline V CDR1 and CDR2: MNHEY, SMNVEV (reference sequence). As DNA, the CDR3 is TGTGCCAGCAGTGACCTAACCAATTCACCCCTCCACTTT. The encoded protein is CASSDLTNSPLHF.

This clonotype was detected ten times or more. This rearrangement joins TRBV11-2 to TRBJ1-2; TRBD1 might be the D (5 bases). CDR3 length: 12 residues. Germline-derived CDR1 and CDR2 are SGHAT and FQNNGV. V shed 4 bases and J shed 5 bases, with 8 bases lying between them. The chain's CDR3 is CASSSEGYGYTF. CDR3 nucleotide sequence: TGTGCCAGCAGCTCAGAGGGGTATGGCTACACCTTC.

This clonotype was detected ten times or more. This chain links TRBV7-9 with TRBJ1-6; D perhaps matches TRBD1 (6 bases). V was pared by 6 bases and J by 10 bases, with 16 bases between. CDR1 SEHNR and CDR2 FQNEAQ come from the germline V gene (reference sequence). There are 14 residues in the CDR3. The chain's CDR3 is CASRPGTRNSPLHF. The CDR3, as DNA: TGTGCCAGCAGACCCGGGACAAGAAACTCACCCCTCCACTTT.

Concerning this clonotype itself: It may be a read error: a sequence one base away is much more abundant. The chain combines TRBV20-1 with TRBJ2-7; 8 bases line up with TRBD2. V dropped 5 bases and J dropped 2; count of bases not matched to a gene: 8. This CDR3 has 14 residues. Germline V gene data show CDR1 as DFQATT and CDR2 as SNEGSKA (reference sequence). CDR3 residues: CSAHLAGGPYEQYF. The CDR3 region has the DNA TGCAGTGCTCACCTGGCGGGGGGACCCTACGAGCAGTACTTC.

This clonotype was picked up a small number of times. The genes are TRBV4-2 and TRBJ2-7; D remains ambiguous. Trimming cost V 0 bases and J 3 bases, with 6 bases left between them. Germline-derived CDR1 and CDR2 are LGHNA and YNFKEQ. CDR3 length: 13 amino acids. The CDR3 is CASSQDPFYEQYF. DNA for the CDR3: TGTGCCAGCAGCCAAGACCCCTTCTACGAGCAGTACTTC.

This clonotype was seen at least ten times. The rearrangement joins TRBV12-3 or TRBV12-4 to TRBJ1-5; 9 bases are a match to TRBD1. V lost 6 bases and J lost 6; bases outside the gene matches: 9. CDR3 length equals 15 residues. CDR3: CASRPTGGGSQPQHF. CDR3 sequence (DNA): TGTGCCAGCAGACCCACAGGGGGCGGGAGTCAGCCCCAGCATTTT.

This clonotype came up many times. V and J are TRBV20-1 and TRBJ1-1; no clear D. Looked up from germline, CDR1 is DFQATT and CDR2 is SNEGSKA (reference sequence). The V and J ends lost 4 bases and 8 bases respectively, with 8 bases between them. CDR3 length: 10 amino acids. CDR3 amino acids: CSATSYEAFF. CDR3 in DNA: TGCAGTGCTACGTCCTACGAAGCTTTCTTT.

The J gene is TRBJ2-5, the V gene TRBV27, with 11 bases lining up with TRBD2. This CDR3 is built from 16 residues. CDR1 MNHEY and CDR2 SMNVEV come from the germline V gene (reference sequence). Trimming cost V 0 bases and J 2 bases; bases outside gene matches: 2. The CDR3 sequence is CASSLSSSGGQETQYF. The DNA of the CDR3 is TGTGCCAGCAGTTTATCGTCTAGCGGGGGGCAAGAGACCCAGTACTTC.

This clonotype came up many times. The chain joins TRBV12-3 or TRBV12-4 to TRBJ2-7; unclear D gene. CDR3 length equals 13 residues. Between the trimmed V and J ends, which lost 2 bases and 3 bases, there was a span of 8 bases. As DNA, the CDR3 is TGTGCCAGCAGTTTACGATTGGGCTACGAGCAGTACTTC. It codes for CASSLRLGYEQYF.

This clonotype came up a few times. The J gene is TRBJ2-3, the V gene TRBV7-2, with a tentative D call TRBD2 (5 bases). V dropped 6 bases and J dropped 3 bases, with 13 bases sitting between them. The CDR3 runs 14 residues. CDR1 is SGHTA, CDR2 FQGNSA, per germline. CDR3 amino acids: CASRLTLATDTQYF. CDR3 DNA sequence: TGTGCCAGCAGACTGACGTTAGCGACAGATACGCAGTATTTT.

This clonotype was found many times. The V gene is TRBV7-2, the J gene TRBJ2-1; 10 bases are shared with TRBD2. The ends lost 4 bases at V and 7 bases at J; junction bases unmatched: 4. The CDR3 sequence is 14 residues long. Germline V gene lookup returns CDR1 SGHTA and CDR2 FQGNSA. CDR3 sequence (DNA): TGTGCCAGCAGCTCGGGACTAGCGCTAAATGAGCAGTTCTTC. This encodes CASSSGLALNEQFF.

This clonotype was found many times. This chain links TRBV20-1 with TRBJ2-1; 10 positions agree with TRBD2. CDR3 length: 15 amino acids. V gave up 0 bases and J gave up 7 bases; unmatched junction bases: 6. Germline loops: CDR1 DFQATT, CDR2 SNEGSKA (reference sequence). This CDR3 reads CSARDASGGGNEQFF. CDR3 bases: TGCAGTGCTAGAGATGCCAGCGGGGGGGGAAATGAGCAGTTCTTC.

At least ten counts were recorded for this clonotype. The rearrangement joins TRBV27 to TRBJ1-3, with D unresolved. CDR3 length: 13 amino acids. With 7 bases removed from V and 4 bases from J, the gap between germline ends came to 11 bases. Germline CDR1 MNHEY, CDR2 SMNVEV (reference sequence). CDR3 in amino acids: CASTRLGGNTIYF. The CDR3 DNA sequence: TGTGCCAGCACCCGCCTCGGGGGAAACACCATATATTTT.

This clonotype was counted ten times or more. The gene calls are TRBV20-1 and TRBJ1-2; D remains unclear. The germline V and J ends were trimmed by 0 bases and 8 bases, with 10 bases remaining between them. The germline V gene encodes CDR1 DFQATT and CDR2 SNEGSKA (reference sequence). The CDR3 loop spans 12 amino acids. The CDR3 DNA follows: TGCAGTGCTAGAGACCCCCACTGGGGCTACACCTTC. It specifies CSARDPHWGYTF.

This clonotype showed up many times. Sequence at one end of the junction differs from germline and may be a read error. This chain links TRBV7-7 with TRBJ2-5, with D perhaps matching TRBD1 or TRBD2 (5 bases each). The CDR3 contains 14 residues. CDR1 and CDR2 from the germline V gene are SSHAT and FNYEAQ (reference sequence). CDR3 DNA sequence: TGTGCTAGCAGCTTAGGTGGTGGGACAGAGACCCAGTACTTC. Its translation is CASSLGGGTETQYF.

V gene TRBV7-2 combines with J gene TRBJ1-2; D perhaps matches TRBD1 (5 bases). CDR1 and CDR2 (germline): SGHTA, FQGNSA. Deletions cut 5 bases from V and 6 bases from J, with 13 bases between. The CDR3 length is 13 residues. CDR3 coding DNA: TGTGCCAGCAGCGGGACCGCGGTGCATGGCTACACCTTC. Translation: CASSGTAVHGYTF.

This clonotype was observed many times. The chain joins TRBV12-3 or TRBV12-4 to TRBJ1-6; 7 positions match TRBD1. The V and J ends lost 9 bases and 7 bases, in that order; junction bases with no gene match: 6. The CDR3 has 13 amino acids. The CDR3 is CASRTGGNSPLHF. DNA of the CDR3: TGTGCCAGTAGGACAGGAGGAAATTCACCCCTCCACTTT.

There are many counts of this clonotype. V and J are TRBV5-5 and TRBJ1-5; D call uncertain. From germline, CDR1 is SGHKS and CDR2 YYEKEE (reference sequence). The CDR3 extends over 14 amino acids. V lost 4 bases, J lost 4 bases, and 12 bases lay in between. The CDR3 nucleotides read TGTGCCAGCAGCCCGGCCGGTCAGAATCAGCCCCAGCATTTT. It translates to CASSPAGQNQPQHF.

This clonotype was counted many times. The CDR3 spells CSARVNRAQGAKNIQYF. The CDR3 DNA reads as TGCAGTGCTAGAGTAAACCGGGCCCAGGGAGCCAAAAACATTCAGTACTTC. V is TRBV20-1 and J is TRBJ2-4, with a tentative D call TRBD1 (5 bases). Trimming pared 1 base from V and 0 bases from J, leaving 16 bases between. The CDR3 spans 17 residues. Germline lookup yields CDR1 DFQATT and CDR2 SNEGSKA (reference sequence).

This clonotype was seen ten or more times. The V and J genes are TRBV5-1 and TRBJ1-1, with D perhaps TRBD1 (5 bases). With 0 bases removed from V and 3 bases from J, the gap between germline ends came to 9 bases. The CDR3 totals 14 residues. Germline V gene lookup returns CDR1 SGHRS and CDR2 YFSETQ. The CDR3 DNA follows: TGCGCCAGCAGCTTGGGTAGGGGAGACACTGAAGCTTTCTTT. Its protein product is CASSLGRGDTEAFF. Using reference TRBV5-1 and TRBJ1-1 for the parts outside the CDR3, the full variable domain is KAGVTQTPRYLIKTRGQQVTLSCSPISGHRSVSWYQQTPGQGLQFLFEYFSETQRNKGNFPGRFSGRQFSNSRSEMNVSTLELGDSALYLCASSLGRGDTEAFFGQGTRLTVV.

This clonotype showed up many times. This chain links TRBV6-5 with TRBJ1-2; D is uncertain. V lost 0 bases and J 4 bases, leaving 15 bases between the germline ends. CDR1 is MNHEY, CDR2 SVGAGI, per germline. The CDR3 is made up of 16 amino acids. CDR3: CASSYSSTLPSYGYTF. In nucleotides, the CDR3 is TGTGCCAGCAGTTACTCATCGACACTTCCCAGCTATGGCTACACCTTC.

This clonotype was counted many times. V is TRBV5-1 and J is TRBJ2-5; TRBD2 matches at 7 bases. The CDR3 is 14 residues long. Trimming cost V 0 bases and J 4 bases; bases outside gene matches: 3. The V gene's germline CDR1 is SGHRS and CDR2 YFSETQ. The CDR3 sequence: CASSLESGGETQYF. The CDR3 DNA is TGCGCCAGCAGCTTGGAATCGGGGGGAGAGACCCAGTACTTC.

Comment on this clonotype: This may arise from a read error, as a much more abundant clone is one base away. The genes are TRBV7-6 and TRBJ1-1, with D hard to call. CDR1 SGHVS and CDR2 FNYEAQ come from the germline V gene. Trimming removed 5 bases from V and 5 bases from J, with 9 bases in between. This CDR3 region has 12 residues. The CDR3 DNA sequence: TGTGCCAGCAGCGAAAAAGGGACTGAAGCTTTCTTT. It codes for CASSEKGTEAFF.

This clonotype was detected many times. V is TRBV5-1 and J is TRBJ2-1; 7 bases fit TRBD1. This CDR3 has 14 residues. J lost 11 bases, V lost 5 bases, and 13 bases had no gene match. Germline V gives CDR1 SGHRS, CDR2 YFSETQ. CDR3 sequence: CASSLTGQGEQQFF. The CDR3 bases are TGCGCCAGCAGTCTGACGGGGCAGGGGGAACAGCAGTTCTTC.

In this sample, this clonotype turned up many times. This chain links TRBV29-1 with TRBJ2-5; maybe TRBD2 (6 bases). The CDR3 contains 15 residues. V lost 4 bases and J 2 bases, leaving 17 bases between the germline ends. Per germline, CDR1 SQVTM and CDR2 ANQGSEA. CDR3 amino acids: CSVGPFLAPQETQYF. DNA for the CDR3: TGCAGCGTTGGGCCTTTCCTAGCGCCTCAAGAGACCCAGTACTTC.

This clonotype was recorded many times. V gene TRBV20-1 combines with J gene TRBJ2-6, with D tentatively TRBD1 (6 bases). The CDR3 length is 16 residues. The V and J ends lost 5 bases and 6 bases respectively, with 20 bases between them. Germline-derived CDR1 and CDR2 are DFQATT and SNEGSKA (reference sequence). In DNA, the CDR3 is TGCAGTGCTCTTGGACAGCCTCTAGTTTTGGCCAACGTCCTGACTTTC. Its translation: CSALGQPLVLANVLTF.

In this sample, this clonotype turned up many times. This rearrangement joins TRBV7-6 to TRBJ2-5; D might be TRBD2 (6 bases). CDR1 and CDR2 from the germline V gene are SGHVS and FNYEAQ. The length of the CDR3 is 15 residues. V was pared by 2 bases and J by 3 bases, with 13 bases between. The CDR3 DNA follows: TGTGCCAGCAGCTTATTGATCCAGCGGGAAGAGACCCAGTACTTC. It is translated as CASSLLIQREETQYF.

This clonotype was counted ten times or more. V and J are TRBV20-1 and TRBJ2-3; either TRBD1 or TRBD2 may fit D (6 bases each). V was cut by 1 base and J by 6 bases, with 20 bases left in between. CDR3 length: 16 residues. Looked up from germline, CDR1 is DFQATT and CDR2 is SNEGSKA (reference sequence). The CDR3 loop is CSARVWANREEDTQYF. CDR3 coding DNA: TGCAGTGCTAGAGTTTGGGCTAACAGGGAGGAGGATACGCAGTATTTT.

In its sample, this clonotype was seen many times. The V call is TRBV7-2, the J call TRBJ2-7, with D perhaps assigned TRBD1 or TRBD2 (6 bases each). The CDR3 consists of 13 residues. The V end was cut by 4 bases, the J end by 2 bases, with 9 bases between. Looked up from germline, CDR1 is SGHTA and CDR2 is FQGNSA. The CDR3 loop is CASSSGGPYEQYF. CDR3 in DNA: TGTGCCAGCAGCTCTGGGGGGCCCTACGAGCAGTACTTC.